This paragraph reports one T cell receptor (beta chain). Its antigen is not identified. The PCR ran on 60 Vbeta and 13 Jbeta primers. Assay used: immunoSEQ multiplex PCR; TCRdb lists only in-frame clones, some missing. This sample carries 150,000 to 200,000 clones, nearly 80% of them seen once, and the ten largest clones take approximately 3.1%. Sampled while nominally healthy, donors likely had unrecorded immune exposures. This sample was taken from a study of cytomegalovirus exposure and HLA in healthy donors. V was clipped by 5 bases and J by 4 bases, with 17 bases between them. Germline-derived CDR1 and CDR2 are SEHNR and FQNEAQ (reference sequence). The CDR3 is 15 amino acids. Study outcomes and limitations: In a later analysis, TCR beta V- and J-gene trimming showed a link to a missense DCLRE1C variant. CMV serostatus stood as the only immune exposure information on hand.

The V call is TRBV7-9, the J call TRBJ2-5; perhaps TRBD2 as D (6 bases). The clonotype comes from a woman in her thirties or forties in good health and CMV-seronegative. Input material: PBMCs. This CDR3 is CASSPPLTRRETQYF. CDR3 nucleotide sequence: TGTGCCAGCAGCCCCCCTTTGACTAGAAGAGAGACCCAGTACTTC.